The source of this T cell receptor beta chain is a study of post-analysis software for immune sequencing data. Libraries were made from TCR beta cDNA, and they carried unique molecular identifiers. TCRdb called the PCR reads again in MiXCR, with one record for every CDR3 protein. The table records 150,000 to 200,000 distinct CDR3 sequences, approximately 30% of them present only once. This clonotype has at least ten counts. Input material: blood. This TCR was sampled from a girl aged 10-17 years with multiple sclerosis.

The CDR3 spells CASSLPRGQGFPNEQFF. DNA of the CDR3: TGTGCCAGCAGCTTACCCCGAGGACAGGGGTTCCCTAATGAGCAGTTCTTC. The chain combines TRBV7-9 with TRBJ2-1, with TRBD1 matching 9 bases. Trimming at V came to 2 bases and at J to 7 bases, leaving 12 bases not matched to a gene. From germline, CDR1 is SEHNR and CDR2 FQNEAQ (reference sequence). The CDR3 loop spans 17 amino acids.